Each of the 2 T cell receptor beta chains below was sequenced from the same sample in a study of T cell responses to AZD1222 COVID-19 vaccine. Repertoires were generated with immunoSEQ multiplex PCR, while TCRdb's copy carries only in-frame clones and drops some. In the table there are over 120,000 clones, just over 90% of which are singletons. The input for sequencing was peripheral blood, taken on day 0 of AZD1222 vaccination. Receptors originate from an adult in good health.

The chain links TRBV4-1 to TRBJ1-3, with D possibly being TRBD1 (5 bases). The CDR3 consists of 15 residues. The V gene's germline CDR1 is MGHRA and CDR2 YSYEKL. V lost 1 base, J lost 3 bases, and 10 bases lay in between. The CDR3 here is CASSQVTGFGNTIYF. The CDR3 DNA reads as TGCGCCAGCAGCCAAGTCACAGGATTTGGAAACACCATATATTTT.

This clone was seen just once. The CDR3 DNA is TGTGCCAGCAGTGGGACAGGGGAACAGCCCCAGCATTTT. Amino acid sequence: CASSGTGEQPQHF. The chain combines TRBV12-3 or TRBV12-4 with TRBJ1-5, with 10 bases lining up with TRBD1. V was clipped by 5 bases and J by 7 bases; unmatched bases: 2. The CDR3 loop spans 13 amino acids.